The rows below give T cell receptor beta chains drawn from one sample of a study of blood T cells in healthy people across ages. TCRdb called the 5' RACE reads again in MiXCR, with one record for every CDR3 protein. The table lists about 1.8 million distinct CDR3 sequences, approximately 50% of them singletons, with less than 2.5% in the top ten. Sequencing was carried out using blood. These TCRs come from a woman in her forties in good health. The CDR3 runs from the conserved cysteine through the conserved F or W. A D gene is named only where the DNA matches it firmly. Expanded clones get a size class; other rows say once, few or many, or leave the size out.

J gene,clone size,V gene,D gene,CDR3 DNA,CDR3 protein
TRBJ2-2,NA,TRBV20-1,TRBD1,TGCAGTGCTACACAGGGGATGGCCGGGGAGCTGTTTTTT,CSATQGMAGELFF
TRBJ2-3,NA,TRBV10-1,TRBD1,TGCGCCAGCAGTGATCCGGGACAGGTTTTAGATACGCAGTATTTT,CASSDPGQVLDTQYF
TRBJ1-5,NA,TRBV6-5,NA,TGTGCCAGCAGTTACTCCAGGGTTAGCAATCAGCCCCAGCATTTT,CASSYSRVSNQPQHF
TRBJ2-7,few,TRBV7-2,NA,TGTGCCAGCAGCTTAGCGGCAGGGAACCGAATTTCGTCCGAGCAGTACTTC,CASSLAAGNRISSEQYF
TRBJ2-3,NA,TRBV6-5,TRBD1,TGTGCCAGCCGGACAGGTCGAGGAGCAGATACGCAGTATTTT,CASRTGRGADTQYF
TRBJ1-2,NA,TRBV28,NA,TGTGCCAGCAGTCCCCCGACGGGGGTCTATGGCTACACCTTC,CASSPPTGVYGYTF
TRBJ1-2,NA,TRBV4-3,NA,TGCGCCAGCAGCCAAGTGGGGCCTTCTGGCTACACCTTC,CASSQVGPSGYTF
TRBJ1-1,NA,TRBV11-1,TRBD1,TGTGCCAGCAGTCGACCGGGGACAGGGTACACTGAAGCTTTCTTT,CASSRPGTGYTEAFF
TRBJ2-3,few,TRBV29-1,TRBD1,TGCAGCGTTGAGACGGACAGGGTCACAGATACGCAGTATTTT,CSVETDRVTDTQYF
TRBJ2-3,few,TRBV7-2,NA,TGTGCCAGCAGTTACGCGTCGCAGTACAGCACAGATACGCAGTATTTT,CASSYASQYSTDTQYF
TRBJ2-7,few,TRBV14,NA,TGTGCCAGCAGCCAAGATCCGGTGGACTCCTACGAGCAGTACTTC,CASSQDPVDSYEQYF
TRBJ1-2,NA,TRBV7-2,NA,TGTGCCAGCAGCCAAGGGGGGGCAGGGAACTATGGCTACACCTTC,CASSQGGAGNYGYTF
TRBJ2-5,NA,TRBV7-8,NA,TGTGCCAGCAGCTTACGGTCTCCCTTCCTAACGTACCAAGAGACCCAGTACTTC,CASSLRSPFLTYQETQYF
TRBJ1-4,once,TRBV9,TRBD1,TGTGCCAGCAGCGCCGACAGGGTGGGCGAAAAACTGTTTTTT,CASSADRVGEKLFF
TRBJ2-5,NA,TRBV7-9,NA,TGTGCCAGCAGCTTATCCCGAAGGGGTAGCGCGGAGACCCAGTACTTC,CASSLSRRGSAETQYF
TRBJ2-1,NA,TRBV6-6,TRBD2,TGTGCCACCGTCAAACTAGCGGCCAATGAGCAGTTCTTC,CATVKLAANEQFF
TRBJ2-4,few,TRBV25-1,NA,TGTGCCAGCAGTGAATTGGTCCCAAACATTCAGTACTTC,CASSELVPNIQYF
TRBJ2-5,NA,TRBV4-2,TRBD2,TGTGCCAGCAGCCAAGCCGGGACTAGCGGGGACCAAGAGACCCAGTACTTC,CASSQAGTSGDQETQYF
TRBJ2-6,few,TRBV6-2/TRBV6-3,NA,TGTGCCAGCAGTTACGCTTCGGATAGCTCTGGGGCCAACGTCCTGACTTTC,CASSYASDSSGANVLTF
TRBJ2-1,NA,TRBV10-3,NA,TGTGCCATCAGAACAGGGGCGGGATCCGATGAGCAGTTCTTC,CAIRTGAGSDEQFF
TRBJ2-5,once,TRBV3-1,NA,TGTGCCAGCAGCCAAGATCTTGGACTACCCCAAGAGACCCAGTACTTC,CASSQDLGLPQETQYF
TRBJ2-1,NA,TRBV29-1,NA,TGCGGCGTTGGGCAGGGGGGGCCTTTCGATGAGCAGTTCTTC,CGVGQGGPFDEQFF
TRBJ1-6,NA,TRBV9,NA,TGTGCCAGCAGCCCGAGCGCCCAGCTCCAATATAATTCACCCCTCCACTTT,CASSPSAQLQYNSPLHF